The next 31 T cell receptor beta chains were all read from a single sample in a study of T cell responses to AZD1222 COVID-19 vaccine. This table comes from immunoSEQ multiplex PCR, and its TCRdb copy is limited to in-frame clones, with some not included. The table shows roughly 150,000 clones, with over 90% occurring only once. The sample here was peripheral blood, taken 28 days after the second AZD1222 dose. The receptors were sampled from an adult who received the AZD1222 COVID-19 vaccine.

With regard to this clone: The junction departs from germline at one end; a sequencing error may be responsible. This sequence joins TRBV6-1 and TRBJ2-7; a weak D match, TRBD2 (5 bases). The CDR3 is 14 amino acids. Germline loops: CDR1 MNHNS, CDR2 SASEGT. The CDR3 here is CANSMRLRTYEQYF. The CDR3 DNA reads TGTGCCAACAGTATGAGACTAAGAACCTACGAGCAGTACTTC.

The chain uses TRBV30 and TRBJ1-1; 7 positions match TRBD1. The V gene end was trimmed by 0 bases and the J gene end by 6 bases; junction bases not matched to a gene: 7. The length of the CDR3 is 14 residues. CDR1 GTSNPN and CDR2 SVGIG come from the germline V gene (reference sequence). The CDR3, as DNA: TGTGCCTGGAGTGTGCTAAGGGGGCGGTCTGAAGCTTTCTTT. Protein product: CAWSVLRGRSEAFF.

The chain has TRBV6-5 and TRBJ1-1; 9 positions agree with TRBD1. J gave up 6 bases and V 7 bases, and 9 bases lay outside the gene matches. This CDR3 spans 14 amino acids. Germline loops: CDR1 MNHEY, CDR2 SVGAGI. The chain's CDR3 is CASTYEQGASEAFF. As DNA, the CDR3 is TGTGCCAGCACCTATGAACAGGGGGCGTCTGAAGCTTTCTTT.

The V and J genes are TRBV12-5 and TRBJ2-5; a possible D gene is TRBD2 (7 bases). CDR3 length equals 16 residues. Deletions cut 7 bases from V and 5 bases from J, with 23 bases between. CDR1 is LGHNT and CDR2 is FRNRAP in the germline V gene. The CDR3 reads CASASGHLGEGETQYF. CDR3 sequence (DNA): TGTGCTAGTGCCTCGGGACATTTGGGGGAGGGTGAGACCCAGTACTTC.

The chain employs TRBV7-9 and TRBJ1-2; D perhaps matches TRBD1 (5 bases). V was cut by 2 bases and J by 2 bases, with 12 bases left in between. The CDR3 runs to 15 residues. From germline, CDR1 is SEHNR and CDR2 FQNEAQ (reference sequence). CDR3: CASSLRDLSNYGYTF. CDR3 DNA sequence: TGTGCCAGCAGCTTACGGGACCTATCGAACTATGGCTACACCTTC.

CDR3 nucleotide sequence: TGCAGTGCTACTGACGCGCCGGATGGTGAAGCTTTCTTT. Protein sequence: CSATDAPDGEAFF. The V call is TRBV20-1, the J call TRBJ1-1; D not certain. From germline, CDR1 is DFQATT and CDR2 SNEGSKA (reference sequence). The CDR3 is 13 amino acids. V lost 4 bases and J 7 bases, leaving 16 bases between the germline ends.

This clone occurred once. Its ends do not fully match the called genes, so a read error is possible. V is TRBV20-1 and J is TRBJ2-3; D remains ambiguous. This CDR3 is 11 amino acids long. Germline CDR1 reads DFQATT; CDR2 reads SNEGSKA (reference sequence). The CDR3 sequence is CSARALDTQYF. As DNA, the CDR3 is TGCAGTGCGAGAGCGTTAGATACGCAGTATTTT.

V is TRBV15 and J is TRBJ1-4; 8 bases are a match to TRBD1. This CDR3 has 16 residues. With 1 base clipped from V and 7 bases from J, the junction kept 8 bases outside the gene matches. Germline V CDR1 and CDR2: LNHNV, YYDKDF (reference sequence). The CDR3 reads CATSRGHTGGGEKLFF. CDR3 bases: TGTGCCACCAGCAGAGGTCATACAGGGGGAGGTGAAAAACTGTTTTTT.

The gene calls are TRBV7-2 and TRBJ1-5; D might be TRBD1 (6 bases). This CDR3 has 17 residues. Germline values: CDR1 SGHTA, CDR2 FQGNSA. Trimming stripped 5 bases from V and 1 base from J, with 18 bases between. CDR3 residues: CASSPKGGQGSNQPQHF. The CDR3 nucleotides read TGTGCCAGCAGCCCGAAGGGGGGCCAGGGGAGCAATCAGCCCCAGCATTTT.

V usage is TRBV5-4 and J usage is TRBJ2-2; a weak D match, TRBD1 (5 bases). V gave up 6 bases and J gave up 7 bases, with 7 bases separating them. The CDR3 is made up of 11 amino acids. CDR1 is SGHNT, CDR2 YYREEE, per germline (reference sequence). The CDR3 loop is CASKGNGELFF. CDR3 nucleotides: TGTGCCAGCAAGGGGAACGGGGAGCTGTTTTTT.

The chain carries TRBV30 and TRBJ2-2; the match to TRBD2 covers 7 bases. The CDR3 extends over 16 amino acids. The J segment lost 1 base and the V segment lost 4 bases, leaving 9 bases of the junction unmatched. Germline loops: CDR1 GTSNPN, CDR2 SVGIG (reference sequence). The CDR3 bases are TGTGCCTGGACCCTGTCCGGGAGGAAGAACACCGGGGAGCTGTTTTTT. This encodes CAWTLSGRKNTGELFF.

The CDR3, as DNA: TGTGCCAGTAGTATTCAGGGGGCTCCGGGCACTGAAGCTTTCTTT. The encoded protein is CASSIQGAPGTEAFF. V and J are TRBV19 and TRBJ1-1; 8 bases map to TRBD1. This CDR3 has 15 amino acids. Germline loops: CDR1 LNHDA, CDR2 SQIVND (reference sequence). Trimming cost V 3 bases and J 4 bases; bases outside gene matches: 7.

The table lists this clone with a few counts. The gene calls are TRBV28 and TRBJ2-7; the match to TRBD2 covers 8 bases. CDR1 is MDHEN and CDR2 is SYDVKM in the germline V gene. This CDR3 region has 16 residues. Germline trimming cut 2 bases from V and 6 bases from J; bases unmatched to any gene: 12. CDR3 loop: CASSLIRTSGGTEQYF. Written as DNA, the CDR3 is TGTGCCAGCAGTTTAATCCGAACTAGCGGAGGGACCGAGCAGTACTTC. The whole variable domain, remainder taken from reference TRBV28 and TRBJ2-7, is DVKVTQSSRYLVKRTGEKVFLECVQDMDHENMFWYRQDPGLGLRLIYFSYDVKMKEKGDIPEGYSVSREKKERFSLILESASTNQTSMYLCASSLIRTSGGTEQYFGPGTRLTVT.

There are a few counts of this clone. The J gene is TRBJ1-6, the V gene TRBV28, with 10 bases that match TRBD1. V shed 3 bases and J 7 bases; nucleotides not matched to a gene: 6. The CDR3 covers 16 residues. CDR1 is MDHEN and CDR2 is SYDVKM in the germline V gene. CDR3 nucleotide sequence: TGTGCCAGCAGTTTGCAGACAGGGGGCCCAAATTCACCCCTCCACTTT. This codes for CASSLQTGGPNSPLHF. Supplemented by reference TRBV28 and TRBJ1-6, the full variable domain reads DVKVTQSSRYLVKRTGEKVFLECVQDMDHENMFWYRQDPGLGLRLIYFSYDVKMKEKGDIPEGYSVSREKKERFSLILESASTNQTSMYLCASSLQTGGPNSPLHFGNGTRLTVT.

This chain connects TRBV9 to TRBJ1-5; D uncertain. With 3 bases removed from V and 6 bases from J, the gap between germline ends came to 16 bases. Germline V gene data show CDR1 as SGDLS and CDR2 as YYNGEE. The CDR3 extends over 15 amino acids. CDR3 in DNA: TGTGCCAGCAGCGCGGGCCCTGGACCCAGTCAGCCCCAGCATTTT. Residues: CASSAGPGPSQPQHF.

CDR3 bases: TGTGCCAGTAGTAGGGACAGGGACCTTGAAGCTTTCTTT. This gives the protein CASSRDRDLEAFF. The V call is TRBV19, the J call TRBJ1-1, with TRBD1 matching 9 bases. The V segment lost 4 bases and the J segment 7 bases; nucleotides outside the gene matches: 4. CDR3 size: 13 residues. The V gene's germline CDR1 is LNHDA and CDR2 SQIVND (reference sequence).

V is TRBV7-3 and J is TRBJ2-3; 10 bases are shared with TRBD2. This CDR3 is 17 amino acids long. Germline V lookup: CDR1 SGHTA, CDR2 FQGTGA. Trimming removed 2 bases from V and 7 bases from J; junction bases left unmatched: 12. The CDR3 loop reads CASSLYWSSGSSYTQYF. The CDR3 region has the DNA TGTGCCAGCAGCTTATATTGGTCTAGCGGGAGTAGTTATACGCAGTATTTT.

V gene TRBV28 combines with J gene TRBJ2-3; TRBD1 might be the D (5 bases). This CDR3 contains 15 residues. The V end was cut by 5 bases, the J end by 2 bases, with 14 bases between. Looked up from germline, CDR1 is MDHEN and CDR2 is SYDVKM. The CDR3 spells CASSAGSGFTDTQYF. The CDR3 coding sequence is TGTGCCAGCAGTGCAGGGTCGGGCTTCACAGATACGCAGTATTTT.

This chain joins TRBV7-9 and TRBJ2-1, with TRBD2 identical over 9 bases. The V and J ends lost 3 bases and 7 bases, in that order; junction bases with no gene match: 4. The CDR3 has 14 residues. From germline, CDR1 is SEHNR and CDR2 FQNEAQ (reference sequence). The CDR3 is CASSLGGRVNEQFF. DNA for the CDR3: TGTGCCAGCAGCTTGGGCGGGAGGGTAAATGAGCAGTTCTTC.

This chain joins TRBV28 and TRBJ1-5; 7 nucleotides match TRBD1. The CDR3 covers 17 residues. CDR1 MDHEN and CDR2 SYDVKM come from the germline V gene. The trim removed 6 bases at V and 0 bases at J, leaving 11 bases unmatched. CDR3 residues: CASSFHRGQASNQPQHF. The CDR3, as DNA: TGTGCCAGCAGCTTTCACAGAGGACAGGCTAGCAATCAGCCCCAGCATTTT.

This clone has just one count. This chain uses TRBV6-5 with TRBJ1-5; D possibly corresponds to TRBD1 (6 bases). Trimming pared 7 bases from V and 0 bases from J, leaving 10 bases between. CDR1 and CDR2 (germline): MNHEY, SVGAGI. The CDR3 has 14 residues. The CDR3 sequence: CASMRTASNQPQHF. CDR3 nucleotides: TGTGCCAGCATGAGGACAGCTAGCAATCAGCCCCAGCATTTT.

The chain has TRBV30 and TRBJ2-1; D is undetermined. The CDR3 is 13 amino acids. V was pared by 3 bases and J by 6 bases, with 12 bases between. The germline CDR1 and CDR2 sequences are GTSNPN and SVGIG (reference sequence). CDR3 protein: CAWRSSGGNEQFF. The CDR3 nucleotides read TGTGCCTGGAGGAGTTCAGGCGGCAATGAGCAGTTCTTC.

The chain links TRBV2 to TRBJ1-2; D gene unclear. The germline V gene has CDR1 SNHLY and CDR2 FYNNEI. V was pared by 6 bases and J by 8 bases, with 10 bases between. The CDR3 runs 11 residues. The CDR3 sequence is CASRGERGYTF. CDR3 sequence (DNA): TGTGCCAGCAGGGGAGAACGGGGCTACACCTTC. Full variable domain (remainder filled in from reference TRBV2 and TRBJ1-2): EPEVTQTPSHQVTQMGQEVILRCVPISNHLYFYWYRQILGQKVEFLVSFYNNEISEKSEIFDDQFSVERPDGSNFTLKIRSTKLEDSAMYFCASRGERGYTFGSGTRLTVV.

J is TRBJ2-7 and V is TRBV19, with D perhaps TRBD2 (6 bases). Germline V gene sequence: CDR1 LNHDA, CDR2 SQIVND (reference sequence). V was clipped by 9 bases and J by 0 bases, with 18 bases between them. This CDR3 has 15 residues. CDR3 loop: CASSQSGRLSYEQYF. Here the CDR3 DNA reads TGTGCCAGCAGTCAAAGCGGGCGCCTCTCCTACGAGCAGTACTTC.

The chain employs TRBV21-1 and TRBJ1-4. TRBV21-1 counts as a pseudogene. This CDR3 is 16 amino acids long. DNA of the CDR3: TGTGCCAGCAGCAAATTATCGGGACTGGTTGGGGAAAAACTGTTTTTT. Protein: CASSKLSGLVGEKLFF.

The V gene is TRBV9, the J gene TRBJ2-3; TRBD2 is a possible D gene (6 bases). Trimming took off 0 bases at V and 4 bases at J, with 6 bases between the two ends. Germline V gene lookup returns CDR1 SGDLS and CDR2 YYNGEE. The CDR3 is made up of 13 amino acids. CDR3 amino acids: CASSVGGADTQYF. CDR3 nucleotide sequence: TGTGCCAGCAGCGTAGGGGGGGCAGATACGCAGTATTTT.

The chain links TRBV30 to TRBJ2-2; tentatively, D is TRBD1 (5 bases). CDR3 size: 15 residues. Germline CDR1 reads GTSNPN; CDR2 reads SVGIG (reference sequence). V was shortened by 2 bases and J by 6 bases, with 16 bases between the two germline ends. DNA for the CDR3: TGTGCCTGGAGTCCCTCCAAGGGGAAGGCCGGGGAGCTGTTTTTT. This gives the protein CAWSPSKGKAGELFF.

CDR3 in DNA: TGCGCCAGCAGTGCGGGCCGGGGGAACACCGGGGAGCTGTTTTTT. Its protein is CASSAGRGNTGELFF. J is TRBJ2-2 and V is TRBV10-1, with D perhaps TRBD2 (5 bases). CDR3 length: 15 amino acids. Trimming took 4 bases from V and 1 from J, leaving 10 bases between them. Germline lookup yields CDR1 WNHNN and CDR2 SYGVQD (reference sequence).

This chain connects TRBV14 to TRBJ2-5; D remains ambiguous. This CDR3 spans 15 amino acids. V dropped 4 bases and J dropped 4 bases, with 16 bases sitting between them. Per germline, CDR1 SGHDN and CDR2 FVKESK. CDR3 DNA sequence: TGTGCCAGCAGCCTGGAACCCGGGCCTGGAGAGACCCAGTACTTC. This codes for CASSLEPGPGETQYF.

The rearrangement links TRBV5-8 to TRBJ2-7; 9 nucleotides align to TRBD2. V trimming: 6 bases; J trimming: 5 bases; junction bases outside the gene matches: 12. The CDR3 has 15 residues. Looked up from germline, CDR1 is SGHTS and CDR2 is YDEGEE. The CDR3 region has the DNA TGTGCCAGCATCATCCCCTGGACTAGCGCCAACGAGCAGTACTTC. It is translated as CASIIPWTSANEQYF.

The rearrangement links TRBV28 to TRBJ2-1, with D hard to call. Germline V gives CDR1 MDHEN, CDR2 SYDVKM. There are 13 residues in the CDR3. The ends were cut back, 8 bases at V and 2 bases at J, with 10 bases in the middle. CDR3 region: CASHPGAYNEQFF. The CDR3 DNA reads TGTGCCAGCCACCCCGGCGCCTACAATGAGCAGTTCTTC.